The 11 T cell receptor beta chains presented below share a single source sample, sequenced in a study of blood T cells in healthy people across ages (dated by TCRdb to between 2014 and 2017). The method was 5' RACE. Instrument used: Illumina HiSeq 2500. The second PCR ran for roughly 6 to 11 cycles and used a J-beta primer mix along with a sample-barcoded 5' primer. The raw public reads went through TCRdb reprocessing: fastp at Q25, MiXCR clone calling, in-frame beta chains kept. Every CDR3 protein is listed once, alongside the most common genes and DNA of its rows. The sample data list roughly 1.5 million distinct CDR3 sequences, and 35% to 45% of these were observed just once. Approximately 4% of the sample is held by the ten biggest clonotypes. Sequenced material: blood. The receptors derive from a woman under 30 in good health.

V usage is TRBV20-1 and J usage is TRBJ1-2; D is perhaps TRBD1 (6 bases). The V end lost 2 bases, the J end lost 4 bases, and 23 bases lay between the germline ends. Germline CDR1 DFQATT, CDR2 SNEGSKA (reference sequence). This CDR3 comprises 17 residues. Here the CDR3 DNA reads TGCAGTGCTAGAATTGGGCCGGGGGGGCGATGGATCTATGGCTACACCTTC. This gives the protein CSARIGPGGRWIYGYTF.

This clonotype was counted a few times. The gene calls are TRBV2 and TRBJ2-1, with TRBD1 identical over 9 bases. J was trimmed by 1 base and V by 10 bases; bases with no gene match: 2. The CDR3 consists of 13 residues. The V gene's germline CDR1 is SNHLY and CDR2 FYNNEI. The CDR3 reads CATQGASYNEQFF. The CDR3, as DNA: TGTGCCACACAGGGGGCGTCCTACAATGAGCAGTTCTTC.

This clonotype was observed a few times. The V gene is TRBV12-5, the J gene TRBJ2-1, with TRBD2 matching 10 bases. CDR3 size: 16 residues. CDR1 is LGHNT and CDR2 is FRNRAP in the germline V gene. The V gene end was trimmed by 0 bases and the J gene end by 7 bases; junction bases not matched to a gene: 6. The CDR3 region is CASGLVLAGARNEQFF. The CDR3 region has the DNA TGTGCTAGTGGTTTGGTGCTAGCGGGAGCGAGAAATGAGCAGTTCTTC.

This clonotype has only a few counts. The chain uses TRBV7-9 and TRBJ2-7, with 7 bases aligning to TRBD2. Trimming took 5 bases from V and 0 from J; bases not matched to a gene: 13. The CDR3 has 17 amino acids. The germline V gene encodes CDR1 SEHNR and CDR2 FQNEAQ (reference sequence). This CDR3 is CASSLPTSGIVSYEQYF. DNA for the CDR3: TGTGCCAGCAGCCTGCCAACCAGCGGGATCGTCTCCTACGAGCAGTACTTC.

The chain links TRBV29-1 to TRBJ2-7, with D perhaps given as TRBD1 or TRBD2 (5 bases each). The germline gives CDR1 SQVTM, CDR2 ANQGSEA. Trimming stripped 3 bases from V and 9 bases from J, with 12 bases between. This CDR3 is built from 11 residues. CDR3: CSVDRGIRQYF. In nucleotides, the CDR3 is TGCAGCGTTGACCGGGGCATACGGCAGTACTTC.

The chain links TRBV30 to TRBJ1-6; D is uncertain. Trimming shortened V by 0 bases and J by 9 bases, and 9 bases separated the two germline ends. Per germline, CDR1 GTSNPN and CDR2 SVGIG (reference sequence). The CDR3 sequence is 13 residues long. CDR3 DNA: TGTGCCTGGAGTGTAAGGGAGGGTTCACCCCTCCACTTT. It translates to CAWSVREGSPLHF.

V gene TRBV29-1 combines with J gene TRBJ2-1, with a tentative D call TRBD1 (6 bases). Trimming removed 5 bases at V and 0 bases at J, with 14 bases between. The length of the CDR3 is 15 residues. CDR1 is SQVTM, CDR2 ANQGSEA, per germline. CDR3 amino acids: CSVLGDTHSYNEQFF. The CDR3 DNA sequence: TGCAGCGTTCTGGGGGACACCCACTCCTACAATGAGCAGTTCTTC.

The gene calls are TRBV24-1 and TRBJ2-1; TRBD2 matches at 12 bases. The germline V gene has CDR1 KGHDR and CDR2 SFDVKD. The CDR3 has 16 residues. Trimming cost V 4 bases and J 6 bases; bases outside gene matches: 6. CDR3 region: CATSEPLAGGPNEQFF. In nucleotides, the CDR3 is TGTGCCACCAGTGAGCCACTAGCGGGAGGACCCAATGAGCAGTTCTTC.

Points on this clonotype: A much larger clone lies a single base off, so this may be a read error. CDR3 region: CSVDRRAGEDTQYF. The DNA of the CDR3 is TGCAGCGTTGATCGCCGAGCGGGGGAAGATACGCAGTATTTT. V usage is TRBV29-1 and J usage is TRBJ2-3, with 8 bases fitting TRBD2. V shed 3 bases, J shed 5 bases, and the junction held 7 bases outside the gene matches. This CDR3 spans 14 amino acids. Germline CDR1 is SQVTM and CDR2 is ANQGSEA.

This clonotype was seen a few times. The rearrangement joins TRBV6-1 to TRBJ2-3, with D perhaps TRBD2 (5 bases). The CDR3 is 15 amino acids. The germline V gene encodes CDR1 MNHNS and CDR2 SASEGT. The V and J ends lost 10 bases and 0 bases respectively, with 17 bases between them. CDR3 nucleotide sequence: TGTGCCAACCAACCGCTAGCTCCCAGCACAGATACGCAGTATTTT. Translation: CANQPLAPSTDTQYF.

This clonotype was counted a few times. In nucleotides, the CDR3 is TGTGCCAGCAGCCAAGGAGGGGTCGGGGGAATAAGCTACGAGCAGTACTTC. Residues: CASSQGGVGGISYEQYF. This chain uses TRBV4-2 with TRBJ2-7; TRBD2 is a possible D gene (6 bases). V gave up 1 base and J gave up 3 bases, with 19 bases separating them. The CDR3 has 17 residues. In germline, CDR1 is LGHNA, CDR2 YNFKEQ.